A selection of T cell receptor beta chains follows, all from one sample in a study of CD8+ T cells in alopecia areata. Sequenced by immunoSEQ multiplex PCR; TCRdb stores in-frame clones only, minus some. Here the sample spans about 150,000 clones, 50% to 65% being singletons. The material sequenced was CD8+ T cells sorted from blood, taken at week 0. These receptors came from a human donor with alopecia areata. Both conserved end residues are trimmed from each CDR3. Fields, in order: V gene, J gene, D gene, CDR3 protein. The D gene is left open where the match is weak.

TRBV9	TRBJ1-1	NA	ASSPRPVMNTEAF
TRBV4-3	TRBJ2-6	NA	ASSQDTGKSGANVLT
TRBV30	TRBJ2-7	TRBD1	AWSPGTGGGEQY
TRBV14	TRBJ2-7	NA	ASSPTGWEQY
TRBV30	TRBJ2-1	TRBD1	AWMTGNEQF
TRBV7-3	TRBJ2-3	NA	ASSPRGSGTDTQY
TRBV28	TRBJ2-2	NA	ASSLLAKTGELF
TRBV27	TRBJ1-2	NA	ASGERLNYGYT
TRBV6-5	TRBJ1-1	NA	ASSLSKTNTEAF
TRBV11-2	TRBJ1-2	NA	ASSFEGAGYGYT
TRBV7-8	TRBJ2-7	NA	ASSPGSNEQY
TRBV29-1	TRBJ2-1	TRBD2	SVTGLAGYNEQF
TRBV11-2	TRBJ2-5	TRBD2	ASSYGLAGGSQETQY
TRBV13	TRBJ2-4	NA	ASSLAGGATKNIQY
TRBV7-9	TRBJ2-7	NA	ASSSGGSEQY
TRBV29-1	TRBJ1-2	NA	SGRGGGDNYGYT
TRBV27	TRBJ2-3	NA	ASSLQDRPTDTQY
TRBV29-1	TRBJ1-2	NA	SVDGGGYT
TRBV6-1	TRBJ2-3	NA	ASSESGTRGSDTQY
TRBV30	TRBJ2-1	NA	AWKGPLEQF
TRBV4-3	TRBJ2-7	NA	ASSQERGGSYEQY
TRBV4-2	TRBJ1-2	NA	ASSQVVPTHGYT
TRBV6-6	TRBJ1-1	NA	ASLGPEAF
TRBV6-1	TRBJ2-5	TRBD2	ASRSPGTSVETQY
TRBV7-2	TRBJ1-1	NA	ASSSPGRTTLLAEAF
TRBV30	TRBJ1-1	TRBD1	AWRDRVTEAF
TRBV6-5	TRBJ2-2	NA	ASSRLGTGELF
TRBV30	TRBJ1-1	NA	AWSVSRVTEAF
TRBV11-3	TRBJ2-7	NA	ASSSRESYEQY
TRBV7-2	TRBJ2-1	NA	ASGAYEQF
TRBV7-2	TRBJ2-2	NA	ASSLRSSVSGELF
TRBV6-5	TRBJ1-2	TRBD1	ASSGPTGGDYGYT
TRBV4-1	TRBJ2-3	NA	ASSPLAADTQY
TRBV25-1	TRBJ1-5	NA	ASSCPGIHNQPQH
TRBV7-9	TRBJ2-7	NA	ASSFPPSYEQY
TRBV6-6	TRBJ2-1	NA	ASIRRIDPEQF
TRBV29-1	TRBJ2-2	NA	SVEGYTGELF
TRBV27	TRBJ2-1	TRBD2	ASSLIGTSGYNEQF
TRBV15	TRBJ2-5	TRBD1	ATSPRGTGEETQY
TRBV23-1	TRBJ2-7	TRBD1	ASSQSTGGGRTGGSYEQY
TRBV5-1	TRBJ2-3	NA	ASSLDFGSTDTQY
TRBV2	TRBJ2-7	NA	ASRDRTGGNQDEQY
TRBV5-1	TRBJ1-1	NA	ASSLEEYRDEAF
TRBV27	TRBJ2-6	NA	ASAGSATRSGANVLT
TRBV7-9	TRBJ1-4	NA	ASSLVGQGEKLF
TRBV27	TRBJ2-7	NA	ASSLSGPYEQY
TRBV11-2	TRBJ2-2	NA	ASSQGSGELF
TRBV13	TRBJ2-1	NA	ASSYSANEQF
TRBV4-3	TRBJ2-3	TRBD2	ASSQGSGGAGTDTQY
TRBV9	TRBJ1-1	TRBD1	ASSVGGTGDEAF